This is a list of T cell receptor beta chains from one sample in a study of brain metastases from non-small cell lung cancer. Produced via immunoSEQ multiplex PCR; TCRdb's table is partial and in-frame only. The profile shows thousands of clones, 80% to 90% of them singletons. Sequencing input: primary lung tumor tissue. The receptor source for this set is a donor at least 40 years old with non-small cell lung cancer. CDR3s include the opening cysteine and the closing phenylalanine or tryptophan. A D gene is named only where the DNA matches it firmly. For some rows the clone size is stated as once, few or many, or as a class when expanded; others skip it.

cdr3_aa: CASSLRGFRGNQYF
cdr3_nt: TGTGCCAGCAGCCTGAGGGGGTTTCGGGGGAACCAGTACTTC
d_call: .
v_call: TRBV6-5
j_call: TRBJ2-5
clone_size: .

cdr3_aa: CASSFGVGYGYTF
cdr3_nt: TGTGCCAGCAGTTTCGGGGTCGGATATGGCTACACCTTC
d_call: .
v_call: TRBV12-3/TRBV12-4
j_call: TRBJ1-2
clone_size: .

cdr3_aa: CASSLARGEANEKLFF
cdr3_nt: TGCGCCAGCAGCTTGGCCAGGGGGGAGGCTAATGAAAAACTGTTTTTT
d_call: TRBD1
v_call: TRBV5-1
j_call: TRBJ1-4
clone_size: few

cdr3_aa: CASSLRRPPDEQFF
cdr3_nt: TGTGCCAGCAGCTTAAGGCGCCCGCCGGATGAGCAGTTCTTC
d_call: .
v_call: TRBV7-6
j_call: TRBJ2-1
clone_size: few

cdr3_aa: CASSGRGAGGPSEQFF
cdr3_nt: TGTGCCAGCAGCGGAAGAGGGGCGGGAGGACCGAGTGAGCAGTTCTTC
d_call: TRBD2
v_call: TRBV7-2
j_call: TRBJ2-1
clone_size: .

cdr3_aa: CATSEGKKGDQPQHF
cdr3_nt: TGTGCCACCAGTGAAGGGAAAAAGGGGGATCAGCCCCAGCATTTT
d_call: .
v_call: TRBV24-1
j_call: TRBJ1-5
clone_size: few

cdr3_aa: CASSSPTSYNEQFF
cdr3_nt: TGTGCCAGCAGCTCCCCCACCTCCTATAATGAGCAGTTCTTC
d_call: .
v_call: TRBV3-1/TRBV3-2
j_call: TRBJ2-1
clone_size: .

cdr3_aa: CASRMGPHSSYEQYF
cdr3_nt: TGTGCCAGCAGGATGGGGCCCCATAGTTCCTACGAGCAGTACTTC
d_call: .
v_call: TRBV6-5
j_call: TRBJ2-7
clone_size: .

cdr3_aa: CASSLGAVHRATEAFF
cdr3_nt: TGTGCCAGCAGCTTAGGGGCAGTGCACCGGGCCACTGAAGCTTTCTTT
d_call: .
v_call: TRBV7-6
j_call: TRBJ1-1
clone_size: .

cdr3_aa: CASSLGTSTDTQYF
cdr3_nt: TGTGCCAGCAGCTTAGGGACTAGCACAGATACGCAGTATTTT
d_call: .
v_call: TRBV7-6
j_call: TRBJ2-3
clone_size: .

cdr3_aa: CASSPTGGTEAFF
cdr3_nt: TGTGCCAGCAGCCCGACAGGGGGCACTGAAGCTTTCTTT
d_call: TRBD1
v_call: TRBV7-3
j_call: TRBJ1-1
clone_size: .

cdr3_aa: CASSDATGDGADTQYF
cdr3_nt: TGCGCCAGCAGTGACGCGACAGGGGACGGCGCAGATACGCAGTATTTT
d_call: TRBD1
v_call: TRBV10-1
j_call: TRBJ2-3
clone_size: .

cdr3_aa: CASSPRSGRGNEQFF
cdr3_nt: TGTGCCAGCAGCCCCCGTAGCGGGAGAGGGAATGAGCAGTTCTTC
d_call: TRBD2
v_call: TRBV7-6
j_call: TRBJ2-1
clone_size: few

cdr3_aa: CASSLVGGDSTDTQYF
cdr3_nt: TGTGCCAGCAGCTTAGTAGGGGGGGATAGCACAGATACGCAGTATTTT
d_call: .
v_call: TRBV7-2
j_call: TRBJ2-3
clone_size: .

cdr3_aa: CASSLAGGMGETQYF
cdr3_nt: TGTGCCAGCAGCTTAGCAGGGGGCATGGGGGAGACCCAGTACTTC
d_call: TRBD1
v_call: TRBV7-9
j_call: TRBJ2-5
clone_size: few

cdr3_aa: CASSAGQGAQMGYTF
cdr3_nt: TGTGCCAGCAGCGCAGGACAGGGGGCGCAAATGGGCTACACCTTC
d_call: TRBD1
v_call: TRBV9
j_call: TRBJ1-2
clone_size: few

cdr3_aa: CASSDSFERNQPQHF
cdr3_nt: TGTGCCAGCAGTGACTCCTTCGAACGAAATCAGCCCCAGCATTTT
d_call: .
v_call: TRBV6-5
j_call: TRBJ1-5
clone_size: .

cdr3_aa: CASSGTGAPYEQYF
cdr3_nt: TGTGCCAGCAGCGGGACAGGGGCGCCGTACGAGCAGTACTTC
d_call: TRBD1
v_call: TRBV7-6
j_call: TRBJ2-7
clone_size: .

cdr3_aa: CASSLAGGGGRGEQYF
cdr3_nt: TGTGCCAGCAGCTTGGCGGGAGGTGGCGGGAGGGGCGAGCAGTACTTC
d_call: TRBD2
v_call: TRBV5-6
j_call: TRBJ2-7
clone_size: .

cdr3_aa: CALTGEGFGVFGQYF
cdr3_nt: TGTGCTCTCACAGGAGAGGGATTTGGGGTTTTTGGGCAGTACTTC
d_call: .
v_call: TRBV27
j_call: TRBJ2-7
clone_size: .

cdr3_aa: CASSLMSGSEQFF
cdr3_nt: TGTGCCAGCAGCTTGATGAGCGGGAGCGAGCAGTTCTTC
d_call: TRBD2
v_call: TRBV5-5
j_call: TRBJ2-1
clone_size: .

cdr3_aa: CASSLGPGGHFF
cdr3_nt: TGTGCCAGCAGCTTAGGTCCCGGGGGGCACTTCTTC
d_call: .
v_call: TRBV7-3
j_call: TRBJ2-1
clone_size: .

cdr3_aa: CASSQILGSIAYEQYF
cdr3_nt: TGTGCCAGCAGCCAGATTTTAGGGTCCATCGCCTACGAGCAGTACTTC
d_call: .
v_call: TRBV28
j_call: TRBJ2-7
clone_size: .

cdr3_aa: CASSPRTENNEKLFF
cdr3_nt: TGTGCCAGCAGCCCCCGGACAGAGAATAATGAAAAACTGTTTTTT
d_call: .
v_call: TRBV7-3
j_call: TRBJ1-4
clone_size: .

cdr3_aa: CASRSWTVNTEAFF
cdr3_nt: TGTGCCAGTAGGTCCTGGACGGTGAACACTGAAGCTTTCTTT
d_call: .
v_call: TRBV19
j_call: TRBJ1-1
clone_size: .

cdr3_aa: CASSPAGQGRLNSPLHF
cdr3_nt: TGTGCCAGCAGCCCCGCGGGACAGGGCCGACTTAATTCACCCCTCCACTTT
d_call: TRBD1
v_call: TRBV7-9
j_call: TRBJ1-6
clone_size: .

cdr3_aa: CATSQGETQYF
cdr3_nt: TGTGCCACCAGCCAGGGGGAGACCCAGTACTTC
d_call: .
v_call: TRBV24-1
j_call: TRBJ2-5
clone_size: .

cdr3_aa: CASSLGPGPGNTIYF
cdr3_nt: TGCGCCAGCAGCTTGGGCCCAGGGCCTGGAAACACCATATATTTT
d_call: .
v_call: TRBV5-1
j_call: TRBJ1-3
clone_size: .

cdr3_aa: CASSLLTSGSGEQYF
cdr3_nt: TGTGCCAGCAGCCTTCTGACTAGCGGGAGTGGCGAGCAGTACTTC
d_call: TRBD2
v_call: TRBV14
j_call: TRBJ2-7
clone_size: .

cdr3_aa: CASTPTETYEQYF
cdr3_nt: TGTGCCAGCACCCCGACGGAAACCTACGAGCAGTACTTC
d_call: .
v_call: TRBV6-6
j_call: TRBJ2-7
clone_size: .

cdr3_aa: CASSRWDPILAHQPQHF
cdr3_nt: TGTGCCAGCAGCCGGTGGGATCCCATTTTGGCTCATCAGCCCCAGCATTTT
d_call: .
v_call: TRBV3-1/TRBV3-2
j_call: TRBJ1-5
clone_size: .

cdr3_aa: CASSPSSASSSYNEQFF
cdr3_nt: TGTGCCAGCAGCCCGAGTTCGGCTTCGAGCTCCTACAATGAGCAGTTCTTC
d_call: .
v_call: TRBV7-2
j_call: TRBJ2-1
clone_size: .

cdr3_aa: CASSKRRDTKAFF
cdr3_nt: TGTGCCAGCAGTAAGAGGCGGGACACTAAAGCTTTCTTT
d_call: .
v_call: TRBV12-3/TRBV12-4
j_call: TRBJ1-1
clone_size: .

cdr3_aa: CATSDLGAGDQPQHF
cdr3_nt: TGTGCCACCAGTGATTTGGGGGCAGGGGATCAGCCCCAGCATTTT
d_call: .
v_call: TRBV24-1
j_call: TRBJ1-5
clone_size: hyperexpanded

cdr3_aa: CASSQGTLGGTDTQYF
cdr3_nt: TGTGCCAGCAGCCAAGGGACACTAGGGGGCACAGATACGCAGTATTTT
d_call: .
v_call: TRBV3-1/TRBV3-2
j_call: TRBJ2-3
clone_size: .

cdr3_aa: CSARGTETTNEKLFF
cdr3_nt: TGCAGCGCCAGAGGAACAGAAACAACTAATGAAAAACTGTTTTTT
d_call: .
v_call: TRBV29-1
j_call: TRBJ1-4
clone_size: .

cdr3_aa: CASSPRTEMNTGELFF
cdr3_nt: TGTGCCAGCAGTCCGAGGACTGAGATGAACACCGGGGAGCTGTTTTTT
d_call: .
v_call: TRBV27
j_call: TRBJ2-2
clone_size: .

cdr3_aa: CASSGFSDTYNEQFF
cdr3_nt: TGTGCCAGCAGCGGTTTTAGCGACACCTACAATGAGCAGTTCTTC
d_call: .
v_call: TRBV11-3
j_call: TRBJ2-1
clone_size: .

cdr3_aa: CASASPTGKYEQYF
cdr3_nt: TGCGCCAGCGCCTCCCCTACAGGGAAATACGAGCAGTACTTC
d_call: .
v_call: TRBV5-1
j_call: TRBJ2-7
clone_size: .

cdr3_aa: CASSVDRETEAFF
cdr3_nt: TGTGCCAGCAGCGTAGACAGGGAGACTGAAGCTTTCTTT
d_call: TRBD1
v_call: TRBV5-6
j_call: TRBJ1-1
clone_size: .

cdr3_aa: CASSSSTGASYEQYF
cdr3_nt: TGTGCCAGCAGCTCATCCACCGGGGCCTCCTACGAGCAGTACTTC
d_call: .
v_call: TRBV7-6
j_call: TRBJ2-7
clone_size: once

cdr3_aa: CASSVDRRTEAFF
cdr3_nt: TGTGCCAGCAGCGTCGACAGAAGAACTGAAGCTTTCTTT
d_call: .
v_call: TRBV9
j_call: TRBJ1-1
clone_size: .

cdr3_aa: CATSDLQMFNSGWKETQYF
cdr3_nt: TGTGCCACCAGTGATTTGCAAATGTTCAACTCCGGGTGGAAAGAGACCCAGTACTTC
d_call: .
v_call: TRBV24-1
j_call: TRBJ2-5
clone_size: .

cdr3_aa: CASALAQQETQYF
cdr3_nt: TGTGCCAGCGCCCTAGCACAACAAGAGACCCAGTACTTC
d_call: .
v_call: TRBV6-6
j_call: TRBJ2-5
clone_size: .

cdr3_aa: CASSPGRLVYEQYF
cdr3_nt: TGTGCCAGCAGCCCCGGGCGGCTCGTGTACGAGCAGTACTTC
d_call: .
v_call: TRBV11-3
j_call: TRBJ2-7
clone_size: .

cdr3_aa: CASSPRTGNTGELFF
cdr3_nt: TGCGCCAGCAGCCCCAGGACAGGGAACACCGGGGAGCTGTTTTTT
d_call: TRBD1
v_call: TRBV5-1
j_call: TRBJ2-2
clone_size: .

cdr3_aa: CASSQNRGGYGYTF
cdr3_nt: TGTGCCAGCAGCCAAAACAGGGGAGGGTATGGCTACACCTTC
d_call: TRBD1
v_call: TRBV14
j_call: TRBJ1-2
clone_size: once

cdr3_aa: CAWSAILGGGRYQETQYF
cdr3_nt: TGTGCCTGGAGTGCAATCTTAGGCGGAGGTCGGTACCAAGAGACCCAGTACTTC
d_call: .
v_call: TRBV30
j_call: TRBJ2-5
clone_size: .

cdr3_aa: CASSELAGWNEQFF
cdr3_nt: TGTGCCAGCAGTGAACTAGCGGGATGGAATGAGCAGTTCTTC
d_call: TRBD2
v_call: TRBV6-4
j_call: TRBJ2-1
clone_size: .

cdr3_aa: CAWSLGEQGADQPQHF
cdr3_nt: TGTGCCTGGAGTTTAGGGGAACAGGGGGCGGATCAGCCCCAGCATTTT
d_call: TRBD1
v_call: TRBV30
j_call: TRBJ1-5
clone_size: .

cdr3_aa: CTWSVDINQPQHF
cdr3_nt: TGTACCTGGAGTGTAGACATAAATCAGCCCCAGCATTTT
d_call: .
v_call: TRBV30
j_call: TRBJ1-5
clone_size: .

cdr3_aa: CASSSPGVETQYF
cdr3_nt: TGTGCCAGCTCGTCTCCGGGAGTGGAGACCCAGTACTTC
d_call: .
v_call: TRBV7-3
j_call: TRBJ2-5
clone_size: .

cdr3_aa: CASVGRGRGETQYF
cdr3_nt: TGTGCTAGCGTAGGCAGGGGGCGCGGAGAGACCCAGTACTTC
d_call: TRBD1
v_call: TRBV2
j_call: TRBJ2-5
clone_size: .

cdr3_aa: CAISVGDQETQYF
cdr3_nt: TGTGCCATCAGTGTGGGGGACCAAGAGACCCAGTACTTC
d_call: .
v_call: TRBV10-3
j_call: TRBJ2-5
clone_size: .

cdr3_aa: CASSSMQAGDNEQFF
cdr3_nt: TGTGCCAGCAGCTCGATGCAAGCGGGGGATAATGAGCAGTTCTTC
d_call: TRBD2
v_call: TRBV7-9
j_call: TRBJ2-1
clone_size: .